The clone carrying this TCR beta chain has ten or more counts. Its cognate antigen is unknown. This specimen belongs to a study of spatial heterogeneity in lung cancer. Study at large: Alpha-chain sequences were detected in numbers that were consistently lower than beta-chain sequences.

From the 5' RACE reads, TCRdb called clonotypes with MiXCR, one entry per CDR3 protein. Of roughly 39,000 distinct CDR3 sequences detected, 6.5% to 8% appear once; the ten largest clones hold roughly 45%. Findings and limits, study-wide: Resection blood, more than follow-up blood, showed ubiquitous expanded tumor TCRs.

Time point: sample taken at primary tumor resection. Unsorted tumor, nontumor lung tissue or cryopreserved PBMC supplied the whole RNA. The CDR3 consists of 12 residues. V lost 1 base and J lost 5, with 3 bases in between. Specimen: PBMCs, collected at surgery. The chain is built from TRBV12-3 or TRBV12-4 and TRBJ1-5, with no clear D. The sequence came from a female donor with early-stage non-small cell lung cancer. CDR3 in amino acids: CASSLGDQPQHF. CDR3 in DNA: TGTGCCAGCAGTTTAGGGGATCAGCCCCAGCATTTT.